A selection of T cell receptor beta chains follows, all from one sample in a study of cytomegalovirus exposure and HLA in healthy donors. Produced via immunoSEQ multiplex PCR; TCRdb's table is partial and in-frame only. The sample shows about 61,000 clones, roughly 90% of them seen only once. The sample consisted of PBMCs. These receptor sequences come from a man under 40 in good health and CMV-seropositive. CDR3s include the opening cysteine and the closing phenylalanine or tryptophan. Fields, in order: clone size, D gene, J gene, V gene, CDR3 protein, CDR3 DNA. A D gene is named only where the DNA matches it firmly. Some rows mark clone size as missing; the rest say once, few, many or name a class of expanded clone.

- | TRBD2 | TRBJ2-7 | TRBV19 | CASSIAGTRGYEQYF | TGTGCCAGTAGTATCGCCGGGACTAGGGGCTACGAGCAGTACTTC
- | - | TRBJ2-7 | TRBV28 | CASSLDRDVYYEQYF | TGTGCCAGCAGCCTGGACAGAGATGTGTACTACGAGCAGTACTTC
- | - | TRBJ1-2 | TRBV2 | CASAPQGNYGYTF | TGTGCCAGCGCCCCACAGGGAAACTATGGCTACACCTTC
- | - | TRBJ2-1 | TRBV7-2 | CASSYKRDNEQFF | TGTGCCAGCAGCTATAAGCGGGACAATGAGCAGTTCTTC
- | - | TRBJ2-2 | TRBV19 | CASNTRGSTGELFF | TGTGCCAGTAACACCCGTGGCAGCACCGGGGAGCTGTTTTTT
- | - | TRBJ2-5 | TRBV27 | CASSSQGKYF | TGTGCCAGCAGTTCACAGGGCAAGTACTTC
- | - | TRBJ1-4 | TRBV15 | CATSREGGVPIGEKLFF | TGTGCCACCAGCAGAGAGGGAGGGGTTCCGATTGGGGAAAAACTGTTTTTT
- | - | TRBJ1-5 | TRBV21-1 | CASSKEEEGASNQPQHF | TGTGCCAGCAGCAAAGAGGAGGAGGGGGCTAGCAATCAGCCCCAGCATTTT
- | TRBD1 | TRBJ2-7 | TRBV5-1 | CASSLQGQGGTYEQYF | TGCGCCAGCAGCTTGCAAGGACAGGGGGGAACTTACGAGCAGTACTTC
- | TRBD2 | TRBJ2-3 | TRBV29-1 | CSAEPSGDTQYF | TGCAGCGCTGAACCTAGCGGCGATACGCAGTATTTT
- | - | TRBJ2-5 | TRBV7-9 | CASSDTGPGGTQYF | TGTGCCAGCAGCGATACAGGCCCGGGTGGGACCCAGTACTTC
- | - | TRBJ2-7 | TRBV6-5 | CASTPTGTYEQYF | TGTGCCAGCACCCCTACAGGGACCTACGAGCAGTACTTC
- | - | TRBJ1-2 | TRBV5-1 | CASSLAGQDYGYTF | TGCGCCAGCAGCTTGGCGGGACAAGACTATGGCTACACCTTC
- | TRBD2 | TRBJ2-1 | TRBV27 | CASSPRGLAGDRHNEQFF | TGTGCCAGCAGTCCCCGGGGACTAGCGGGAGACCGTCACAATGAGCAGTTCTTC
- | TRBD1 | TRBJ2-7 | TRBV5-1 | CASSLTGGVDEQYF | TGCGCCAGCAGTTTGACAGGGGGCGTGGACGAGCAGTACTTC
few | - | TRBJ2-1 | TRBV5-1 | CASSSRPRSSYNEQFF | TGCGCCAGCAGCTCCCGACCGAGGAGCTCCTACAATGAGCAGTTCTTC
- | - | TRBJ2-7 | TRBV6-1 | CASSPRDFYYEQYF | TGTGCCAGCAGTCCACGGGACTTCTACTACGAGCAGTACTTC
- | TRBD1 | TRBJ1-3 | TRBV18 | CASSPPGTGTGNTIYF | TGTGCCAGCTCACCACCGGGGACAGGGACGGGAAACACCATATATTTT
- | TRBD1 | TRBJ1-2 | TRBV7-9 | CASSYDRGGYTF | TGTGCCAGCAGCTACGACAGGGGCGGCTACACCTTC
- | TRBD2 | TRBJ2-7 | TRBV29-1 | CSVEATGAGAAGEQYF | TGCAGCGTTGAGGCGACAGGAGCGGGAGCCGCGGGGGAGCAGTACTTC
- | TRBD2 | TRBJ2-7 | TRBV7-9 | CASSTSGRAGLEQYF | TGTGCCAGCAGCACTAGCGGGAGGGCCGGTCTCGAGCAGTACTTC
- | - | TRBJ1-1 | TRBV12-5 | CASGLVSRGTEAFF | TGTGCTAGTGGTTTGGTATCAAGGGGCACTGAAGCTTTCTTT
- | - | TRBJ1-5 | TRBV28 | CASSPGQGGQPQHF | TGTGCCAGCAGCCCTGGCCAGGGCGGACAGCCCCAGCATTTT
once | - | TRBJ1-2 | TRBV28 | CASGRGYYGYTF | TGTGCCAGCGGCCGGGGGTATTATGGCTACACCTTC
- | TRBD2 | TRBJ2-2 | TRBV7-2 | CASSLAAGVGGELFF | TGTGCCAGCAGCTTAGCAGCGGGAGTTGGCGGGGAGCTGTTTTTT
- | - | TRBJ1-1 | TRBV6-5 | CASSPRQAMNTEAFF | TGTGCCAGCAGCCCTCGACAGGCCATGAACACTGAAGCTTTCTTT
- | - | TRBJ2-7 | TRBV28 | CASSLESYEQYF | TGTGCCAGCAGCCTAGAGTCCTACGAGCAGTACTTC
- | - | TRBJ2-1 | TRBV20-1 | CSARDLGRGFF | TGCAGTGCTAGAGATCTCGGCAGGGGTTTCTTC
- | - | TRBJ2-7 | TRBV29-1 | CSVGAGEQDYEQYF | TGCAGCGTTGGGGCTGGCGAGCAAGACTACGAGCAGTACTTC
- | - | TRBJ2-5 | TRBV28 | CASSPGLRGKTQYF | TGTGCCAGCAGCCCGGGACTCCGGGGGAAGACCCAGTACTTC
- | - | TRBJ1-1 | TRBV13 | CASSFTGSEAFF | TGTGCCAGCAGCTTCACAGGGTCTGAAGCTTTCTTT
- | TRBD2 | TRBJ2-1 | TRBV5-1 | CASSLYQSGMGDEQFF | TGCGCCAGCAGCTTATATCAAAGCGGGATGGGCGATGAGCAGTTCTTC
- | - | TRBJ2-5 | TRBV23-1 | CASPLRDSQETQYF | TGCGCCTCACCCCTCAGGGACTCGCAAGAGACCCAGTACTTC
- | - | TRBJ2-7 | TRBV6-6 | CASSYSQDEQYF | TGTGCCAGCAGTTACTCCCAGGATGAGCAGTACTTC
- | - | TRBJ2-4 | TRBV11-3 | CASSPRPGAKNIQYF | TGTGCCAGCAGCCCCAGACCGGGAGCCAAAAACATTCAGTACTTC
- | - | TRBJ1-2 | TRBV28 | CASSLQGGYTF | TGTGCCAGCAGTTTACAGGGAGGCTACACCTTC
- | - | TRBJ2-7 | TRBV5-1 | CASSPENPGLDEQYF | TGCGCCAGCAGCCCCGAGAATCCAGGGCTCGACGAGCAGTACTTC
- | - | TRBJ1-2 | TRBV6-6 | CASSTEANYGYTF | TGTGCCAGCAGTACGGAGGCTAACTATGGCTACACCTTC
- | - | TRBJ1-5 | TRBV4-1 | CASSQAIGEPQHF | TGCGCCAGCAGCCAGGCCATCGGGGAGCCCCAGCATTTT
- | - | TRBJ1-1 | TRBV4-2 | CASSQVEVNTEAFF | TGTGCCAGCAGCCAAGTAGAGGTGAACACTGAAGCTTTCTTT
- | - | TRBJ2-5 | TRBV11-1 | CASSLNPDGAETQYF | TGTGCCAGCAGCTTAAACCCGGACGGAGCGGAAACCCAGTACTTC
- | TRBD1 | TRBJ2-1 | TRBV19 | CASSIMGQGLNNEQFF | TGTGCCAGTAGTATAATGGGACAGGGGCTGAACAATGAGCAGTTCTTC
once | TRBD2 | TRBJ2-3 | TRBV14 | CASSQPGLAGADTQYF | TGTGCCAGCAGCCAACCGGGACTAGCGGGGGCAGATACGCAGTATTTT
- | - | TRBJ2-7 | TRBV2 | CASSDQRDTAYEQYF | TGTGCCAGCAGTGACCAGCGGGACACCGCCTACGAGCAGTACTTC
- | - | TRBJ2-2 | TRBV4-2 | CASSQDSTPTGELFF | TGTGCCAGCAGCCAAGATAGCACACCCACCGGGGAGCTGTTTTTT
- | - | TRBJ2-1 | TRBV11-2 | CASSPLGDEQFF | TGTGCCAGCAGCCCCCTCGGGGATGAGCAGTTCTTC
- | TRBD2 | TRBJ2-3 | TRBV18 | CASSPRGASGDTQYF | TGTGCCAGCTCACCACGAGGTGCTAGCGGAGATACGCAGTATTTT